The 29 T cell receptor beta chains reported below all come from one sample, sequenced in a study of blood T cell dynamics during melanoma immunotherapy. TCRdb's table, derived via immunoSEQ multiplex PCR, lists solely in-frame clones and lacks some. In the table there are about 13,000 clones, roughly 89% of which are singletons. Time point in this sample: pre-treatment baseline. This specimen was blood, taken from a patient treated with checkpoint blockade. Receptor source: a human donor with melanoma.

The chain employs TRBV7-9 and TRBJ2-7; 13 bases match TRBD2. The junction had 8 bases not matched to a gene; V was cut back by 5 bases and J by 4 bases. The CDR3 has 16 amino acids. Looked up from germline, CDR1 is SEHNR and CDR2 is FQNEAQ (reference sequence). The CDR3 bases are TGTGCCAGCAGCATCCGGACTAGCGGGAGTTTTTACGAGCAGTACTTC. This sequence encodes CASSIRTSGSFYEQYF. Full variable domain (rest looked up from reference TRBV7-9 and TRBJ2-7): DTGVSQNPRHKITKRGQNVTFRCDPISEHNRLYWYRQTLGQGPEFLTYFQNEAQLEKSRLLSDRFSAERPKGSFSTLEIQRTEQGDSAMYLCASSIRTSGSFYEQYFGPGTRLTVT.

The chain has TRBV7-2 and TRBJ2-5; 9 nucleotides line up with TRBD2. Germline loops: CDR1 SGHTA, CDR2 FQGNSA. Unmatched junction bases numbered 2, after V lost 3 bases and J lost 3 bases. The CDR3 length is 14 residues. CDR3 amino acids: CASSLAGGKETQYF. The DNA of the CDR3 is TGTGCCAGCAGCTTGGCGGGAGGGAAAGAGACCCAGTACTTC.

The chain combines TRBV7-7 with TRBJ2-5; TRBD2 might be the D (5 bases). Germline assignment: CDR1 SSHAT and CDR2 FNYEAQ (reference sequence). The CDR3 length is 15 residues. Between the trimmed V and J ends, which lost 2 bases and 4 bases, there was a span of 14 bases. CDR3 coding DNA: TGTGCCAGCAGCTTATTATCCGACCGGGGAGAGACCCAGTACTTC. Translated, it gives CASSLLSDRGETQYF.

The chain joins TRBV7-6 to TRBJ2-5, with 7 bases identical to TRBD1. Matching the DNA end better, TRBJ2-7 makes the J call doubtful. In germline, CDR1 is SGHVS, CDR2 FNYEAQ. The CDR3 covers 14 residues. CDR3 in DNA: TGTGCCAGCAGTTCCACGGGACAGACCTACGAGCAGTACTTC. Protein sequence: CASSSTGQTYEQYF.

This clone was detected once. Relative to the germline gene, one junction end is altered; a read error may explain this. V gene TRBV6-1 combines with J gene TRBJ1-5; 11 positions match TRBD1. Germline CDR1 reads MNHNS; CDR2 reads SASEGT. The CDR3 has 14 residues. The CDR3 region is CASSGTGGWQPQHF. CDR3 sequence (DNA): TGCGCCAGCAGTGGGACAGGGGGGTGGCAGCCCCAGCATTTT.

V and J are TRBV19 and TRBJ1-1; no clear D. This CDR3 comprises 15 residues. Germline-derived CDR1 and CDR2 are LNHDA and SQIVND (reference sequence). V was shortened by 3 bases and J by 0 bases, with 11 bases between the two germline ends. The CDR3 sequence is CASSMGGRMNTEAFF. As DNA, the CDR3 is TGTGCCAGTAGTATGGGCGGCAGGATGAACACTGAAGCTTTCTTT.

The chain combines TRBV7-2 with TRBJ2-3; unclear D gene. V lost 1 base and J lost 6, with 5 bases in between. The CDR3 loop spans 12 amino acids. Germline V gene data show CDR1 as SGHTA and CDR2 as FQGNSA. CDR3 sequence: CASSLGLDTQYF. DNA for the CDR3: TGTGCCAGCAGCTTAGGGTTGGATACGCAGTATTTT. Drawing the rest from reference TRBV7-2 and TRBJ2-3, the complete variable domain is GAGVSQSPSNKVTEKGKDVELRCDPISGHTALYWYRQSLGQGLEFLIYFQGNSAPDKSGLPSDRFSAERTGGSVSTLTIQRTQQEDSAVYLCASSLGLDTQYFGPGTRLTVL.

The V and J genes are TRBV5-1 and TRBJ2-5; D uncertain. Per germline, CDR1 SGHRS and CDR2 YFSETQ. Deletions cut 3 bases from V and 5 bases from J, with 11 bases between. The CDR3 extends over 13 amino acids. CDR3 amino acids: CASSSVSFETQYF. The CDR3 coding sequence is TGCGCCAGCAGCTCGGTGTCGTTTGAGACCCAGTACTTC.

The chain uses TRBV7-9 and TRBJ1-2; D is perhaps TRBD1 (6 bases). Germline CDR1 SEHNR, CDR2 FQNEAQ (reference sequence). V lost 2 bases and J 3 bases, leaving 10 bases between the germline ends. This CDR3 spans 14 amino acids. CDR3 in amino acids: CASSLTQGDYGYTF. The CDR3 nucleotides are TGTGCCAGCAGCTTAACACAGGGCGACTATGGCTACACCTTC.

Here the CDR3 DNA reads TGTGCCAGTATAGGGACAGGGAACACTGAAGCTTTCTTT. This gives the protein CASIGTGNTEAFF. The gene calls are TRBV19 and TRBJ1-1, with 8 bases that match TRBD1. The CDR3 runs 13 residues. The germline CDR1 and CDR2 sequences are LNHDA and SQIVND (reference sequence). Losses at the gene ends were 7 bases for V and 1 base for J; bases not matched to a gene: 2.

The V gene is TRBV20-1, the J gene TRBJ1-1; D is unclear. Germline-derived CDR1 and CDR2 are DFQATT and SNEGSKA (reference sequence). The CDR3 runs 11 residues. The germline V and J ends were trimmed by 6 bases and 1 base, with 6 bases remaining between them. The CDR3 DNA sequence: TGCAGTGCACGGTCGAACACTGAAGCTTTCTTT. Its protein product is CSARSNTEAFF.

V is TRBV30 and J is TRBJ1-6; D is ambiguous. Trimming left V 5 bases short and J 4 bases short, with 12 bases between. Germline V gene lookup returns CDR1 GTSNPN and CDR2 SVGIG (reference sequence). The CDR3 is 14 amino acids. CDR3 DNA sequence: TGTGCCTGGGGCGTTCCGGGATATAATTCACCCCTCCACTTT. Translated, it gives CAWGVPGYNSPLHF.

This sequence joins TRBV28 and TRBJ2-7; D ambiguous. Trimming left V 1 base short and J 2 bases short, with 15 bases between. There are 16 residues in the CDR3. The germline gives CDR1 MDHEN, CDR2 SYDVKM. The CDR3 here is CASSLSLGRVTYEQYF. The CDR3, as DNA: TGTGCCAGCAGTTTATCTTTGGGTAGAGTTACCTACGAGCAGTACTTC.

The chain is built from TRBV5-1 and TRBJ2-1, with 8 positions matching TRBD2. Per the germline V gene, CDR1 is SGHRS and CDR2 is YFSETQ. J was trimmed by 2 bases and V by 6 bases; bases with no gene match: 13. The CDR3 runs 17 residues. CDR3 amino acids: CASKLEKLAATYNEQFF. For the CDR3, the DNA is TGCGCCAGCAAATTGGAGAAACTAGCGGCTACCTACAATGAGCAGTTCTTC.

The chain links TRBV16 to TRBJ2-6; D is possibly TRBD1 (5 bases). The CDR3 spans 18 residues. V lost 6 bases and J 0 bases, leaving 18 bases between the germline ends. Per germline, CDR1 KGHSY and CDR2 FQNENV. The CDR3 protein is CASSRQTLTASGANVLTF. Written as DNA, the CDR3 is TGTGCCAGCAGTCGACAGACCTTAACAGCCTCTGGGGCCAACGTCCTGACTTTC.

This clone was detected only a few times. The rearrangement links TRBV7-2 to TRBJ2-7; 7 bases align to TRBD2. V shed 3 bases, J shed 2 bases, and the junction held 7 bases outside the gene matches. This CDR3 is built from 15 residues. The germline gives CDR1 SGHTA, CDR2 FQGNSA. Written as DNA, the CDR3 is TGTGCCAGCAGCTTCAGGGAGGGCCGGACCTACGAGCAGTACTTC. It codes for CASSFREGRTYEQYF.

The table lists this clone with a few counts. The CDR3 DNA sequence: TGTGCCAGCTCCATACTAAGCGGGAGCAGCGAGCAGTACTTC. Residues: CASSILSGSSEQYF. The rearrangement joins TRBV6-1 to TRBJ2-7, with 8 bases aligning to TRBD2. In germline, CDR1 is MNHNS, CDR2 SASEGT. After removal of 8 bases from V and 6 bases from J, the junction contained 12 bases not matched to a gene. The CDR3 extends over 14 amino acids.

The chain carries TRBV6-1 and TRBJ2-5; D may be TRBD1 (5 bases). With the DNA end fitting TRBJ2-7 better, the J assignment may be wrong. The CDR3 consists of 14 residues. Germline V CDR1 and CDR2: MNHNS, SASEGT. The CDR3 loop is CASSRPLRDYEQYF. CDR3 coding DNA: TGTGCCAGCAGTCGTCCACTCAGGGACTACGAGCAGTACTTC.

CDR3 residues: CASSLGGISSYEQYF. DNA of the CDR3: TGTGCCAGCAGCTTAGGCGGGATTTCCTCCTACGAGCAGTACTTC. The chain joins TRBV7-2 to TRBJ2-7; possible D gene TRBD2, 6 bases. The germline CDR1 and CDR2 sequences are SGHTA and FQGNSA. The CDR3 loop spans 15 amino acids. Trimming cost V 1 base and J 0 bases, with 10 bases left between them.

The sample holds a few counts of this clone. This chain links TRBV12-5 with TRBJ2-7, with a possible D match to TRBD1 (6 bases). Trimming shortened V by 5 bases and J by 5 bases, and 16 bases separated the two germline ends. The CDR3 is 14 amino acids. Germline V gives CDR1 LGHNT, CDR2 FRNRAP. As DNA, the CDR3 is TGTGCTAGTGGTCCACTCCAGGGGTGGGACGAGCAGTACTTC. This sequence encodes CASGPLQGWDEQYF.

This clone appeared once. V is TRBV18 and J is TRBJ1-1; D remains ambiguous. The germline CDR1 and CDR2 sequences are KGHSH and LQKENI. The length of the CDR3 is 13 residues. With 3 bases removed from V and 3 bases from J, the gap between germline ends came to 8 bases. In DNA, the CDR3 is TGTGCCAGCTCACCCTCACGGGACACTGAAGCTTTCTTT. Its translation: CASSPSRDTEAFF. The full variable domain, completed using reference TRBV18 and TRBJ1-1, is NAGVMQNPRHLVRRRGQEARLRCSPMKGHSHVYWYRQLPEEGLKFMVYLQKENIIDESGMPKERFSAEFPKEGPSILRIQQVVRGDSAAYFCASSPSRDTEAFFGQGTRLTVV.

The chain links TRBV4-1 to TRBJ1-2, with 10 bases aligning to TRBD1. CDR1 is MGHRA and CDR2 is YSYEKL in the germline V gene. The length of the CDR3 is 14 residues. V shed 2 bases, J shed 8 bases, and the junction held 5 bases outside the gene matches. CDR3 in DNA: TGCGCCAGCAGCCAAACGGGACAGGGGCGCGGCTACACCTTC. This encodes CASSQTGQGRGYTF.

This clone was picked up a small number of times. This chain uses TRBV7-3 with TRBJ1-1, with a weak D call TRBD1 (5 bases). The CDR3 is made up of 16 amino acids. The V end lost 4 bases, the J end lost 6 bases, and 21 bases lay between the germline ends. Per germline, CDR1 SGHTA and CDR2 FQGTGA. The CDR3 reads CASSSGPIRGGSEAFF. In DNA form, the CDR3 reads TGTGCCAGCAGCTCAGGCCCCATTAGGGGTGGCTCTGAAGCTTTCTTT.

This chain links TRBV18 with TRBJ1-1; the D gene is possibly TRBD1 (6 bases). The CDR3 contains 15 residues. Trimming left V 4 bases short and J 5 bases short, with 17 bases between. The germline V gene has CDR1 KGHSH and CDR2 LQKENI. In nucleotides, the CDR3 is TGTGCCAGCTCACAAATGGGGGGGCGACCGACTGAAGCTTTCTTT. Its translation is CASSQMGGRPTEAFF.

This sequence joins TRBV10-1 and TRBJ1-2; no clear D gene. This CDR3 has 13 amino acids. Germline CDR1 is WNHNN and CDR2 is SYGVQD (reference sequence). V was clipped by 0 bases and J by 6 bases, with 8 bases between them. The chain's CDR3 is CASSESGRHGYTF. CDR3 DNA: TGCGCCAGCAGTGAGTCAGGTCGTCATGGCTACACCTTC.

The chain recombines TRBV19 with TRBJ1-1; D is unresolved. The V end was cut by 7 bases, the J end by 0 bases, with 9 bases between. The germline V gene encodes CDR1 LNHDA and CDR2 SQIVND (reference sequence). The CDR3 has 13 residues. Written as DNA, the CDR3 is TGTGCCAGTAAGAGGGCACTGAACACTGAAGCTTTCTTT. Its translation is CASKRALNTEAFF.

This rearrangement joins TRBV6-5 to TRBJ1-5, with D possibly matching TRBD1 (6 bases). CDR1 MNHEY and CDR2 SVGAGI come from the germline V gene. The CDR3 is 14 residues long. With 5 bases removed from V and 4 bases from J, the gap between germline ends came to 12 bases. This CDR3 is CASSRTERNQPQHF. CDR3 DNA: TGTGCCAGCAGTCGGACAGAGAGGAATCAGCCCCAGCATTTT.

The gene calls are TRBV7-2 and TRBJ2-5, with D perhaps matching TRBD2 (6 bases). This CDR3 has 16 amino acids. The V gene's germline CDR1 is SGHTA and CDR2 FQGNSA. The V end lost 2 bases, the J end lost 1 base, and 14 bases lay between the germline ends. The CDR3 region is CASSLPKSSVQETQYF. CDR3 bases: TGTGCCAGCAGCTTACCGAAATCTAGCGTCCAAGAGACCCAGTACTTC.

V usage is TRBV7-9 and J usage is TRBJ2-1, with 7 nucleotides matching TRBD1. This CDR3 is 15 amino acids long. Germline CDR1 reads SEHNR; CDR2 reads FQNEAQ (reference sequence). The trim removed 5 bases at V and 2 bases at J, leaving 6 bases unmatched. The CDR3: CASSHSGTAYNEQFF. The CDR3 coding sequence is TGTGCCAGCAGCCACTCCGGGACAGCCTACAATGAGCAGTTCTTC. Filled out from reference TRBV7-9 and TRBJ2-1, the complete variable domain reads DTGVSQNPRHKITKRGQNVTFRCDPISEHNRLYWYRQTLGQGPEFLTYFQNEAQLEKSRLLSDRFSAERPKGSFSTLEIQRTEQGDSAMYLCASSHSGTAYNEQFFGPGTRLTVL.